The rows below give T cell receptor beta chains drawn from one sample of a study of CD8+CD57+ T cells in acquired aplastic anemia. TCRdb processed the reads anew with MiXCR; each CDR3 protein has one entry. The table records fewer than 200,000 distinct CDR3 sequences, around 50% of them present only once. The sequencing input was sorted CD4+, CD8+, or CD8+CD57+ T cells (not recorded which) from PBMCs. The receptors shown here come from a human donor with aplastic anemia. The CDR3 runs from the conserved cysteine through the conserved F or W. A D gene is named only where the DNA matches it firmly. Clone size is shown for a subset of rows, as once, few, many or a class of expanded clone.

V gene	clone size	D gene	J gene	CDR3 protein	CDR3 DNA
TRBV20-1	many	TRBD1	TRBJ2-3	CSASRQGAGGDTQYF	TGCAGTGCTAGTAGACAGGGGGCAGGGGGAGATACGCAGTATTTT
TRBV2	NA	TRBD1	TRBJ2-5	CASTRDRGVETQYF	TGTGCCAGCACCCGAGACAGGGGAGTAGAGACCCAGTACTTC
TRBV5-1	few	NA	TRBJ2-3	CASSPETGARTDTQYF	TGCGCCAGCAGCCCTGAGACAGGAGCTCGCACAGATACGCAGTATTTT
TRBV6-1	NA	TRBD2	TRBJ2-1	CASIQAGRSYNEQFF	TGTGCCAGTATCCAAGCGGGGAGGTCCTACAATGAGCAGTTCTTC
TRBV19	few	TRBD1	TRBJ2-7	CASSAGTGYEQYF	TGTGCCAGTAGTGCCGGGACAGGGTACGAGCAGTACTTC
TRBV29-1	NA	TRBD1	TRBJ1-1	CSVEFGIGGDRGSTEAFF	TGCAGCGTTGAATTCGGGATTGGGGGGGACAGGGGATCCACTGAAGCTTTCTTT
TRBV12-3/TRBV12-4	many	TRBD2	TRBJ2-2	CASRGGVNTGELFF	TGTGCCAGTCGGGGGGGCGTAAACACCGGGGAGCTGTTTTTT
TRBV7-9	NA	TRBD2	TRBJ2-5	CASSLPWGGTQYF	TGTGCCAGCAGCCTCCCCTGGGGGGGGACCCAGTACTTC
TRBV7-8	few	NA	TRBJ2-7	CASSSVPKRDEQYF	TGTGCCAGCAGCTCGGTTCCCAAGAGGGACGAGCAGTACTTC
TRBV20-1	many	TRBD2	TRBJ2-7	CSARGEANEQYF	TGCAGTGCCCGGGGGGAAGCCAACGAGCAGTACTTC
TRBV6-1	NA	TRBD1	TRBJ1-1	CASTHPQGDTEAFF	TGTGCCAGCACCCACCCCCAGGGGGACACTGAAGCTTTCTTT
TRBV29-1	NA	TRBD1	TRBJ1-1	CSVHRGGGTEAFF	TGCAGCGTCCACAGGGGAGGAGGCACTGAAGCTTTCTTT
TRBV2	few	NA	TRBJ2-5	CACTGSPQETQYF	TGTGCCTGCACGGGAAGTCCACAAGAGACCCAGTACTTC
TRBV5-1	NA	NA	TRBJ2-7	CASSAKGPHEQYF	TGTGCCAGCAGCGCGAAGGGTCCCCACGAGCAGTACTTC
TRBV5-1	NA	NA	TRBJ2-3	CASSMATVFSTDTQYF	TGCGCCAGCAGCATGGCAACAGTTTTTAGCACAGATACGCAGTATTTT
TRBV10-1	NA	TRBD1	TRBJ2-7	CASRPSDRGPYEQYF	TGCGCCAGCCGTCCCTCGGACAGGGGTCCGTACGAGCAGTACTTC
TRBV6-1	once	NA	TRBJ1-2	CASSAQGGGPYGYTF	TGTGCCAGCAGTGCTCAAGGGGGGGGCCCCTATGGCTACACCTTC
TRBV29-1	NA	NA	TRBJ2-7	CSVRGSRGTYEQYF	TGCAGCGTTCGAGGATCCAGGGGTACCTACGAGCAGTACTTC
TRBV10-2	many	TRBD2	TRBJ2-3	CASSRLAGADTQYF	TGCGCCAGCAGTCGACTAGCGGGTGCAGATACGCAGTATTTT
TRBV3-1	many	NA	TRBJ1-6	CASSQVGARGSPLHF	TGTGCCAGCAGCCAAGTAGGCGCCCGCGGATCACCCCTCCACTTT